The 10 T cell receptor beta chains given below trace back to one sample, sequenced in a study of T cells in Graves' hyperthyroidism and ophthalmopathy. RNA transcripts gave rise to amplified TCR beta CDR3 regions. HTBI primers were used for first-round RT-PCR of the TCR CDR3. MiXCR, run by TCRdb on the multiplex PCR reads, gives a single entry per CDR3 protein. Of 660,000 or so distinct CDR3 sequences detected, 40% to 55% appear once; the ten largest clones hold approximately 6.8%. The sequenced material came from peripheral blood or thyroid tissue (not recorded which). Receptors originate from an adult man with Graves' disease, either hyperthyroidism or ophthalmopathy (not recorded which).

The rearrangement links TRBV2 to TRBJ1-1, with 7 nucleotides matching TRBD1. CDR3 length: 15 amino acids. V lost 6 bases to trimming and J lost 0 bases; unmatched junction nucleotides: 7. Germline V CDR1 and CDR2: SNHLY, FYNNEI. The CDR3 sequence: CASSFGQELNTEAFF. In DNA form, the CDR3 reads TGTGCCAGCAGCTTTGGACAGGAGCTGAACACTGAAGCTTTCTTT.

The chain carries TRBV19 and TRBJ2-7, with 8 bases fitting TRBD1. Germline V CDR1 and CDR2: LNHDA, SQIVND (reference sequence). The CDR3 spans 13 residues. The V segment lost 9 bases and the J segment 2 bases; nucleotides outside the gene matches: 6. The CDR3: CASRQGTTYEQYF. For the CDR3, the DNA is TGTGCCAGCCGACAGGGGACCACCTACGAGCAGTACTTC.

The chain couples TRBV12-3 or TRBV12-4 to TRBJ1-5; 7 bases are shared with TRBD1. The CDR3 extends over 16 amino acids. J gave up 3 bases and V 4 bases, and 9 bases lay outside the gene matches. DNA of the CDR3: TGTGCCAGCAGTTACTCGAAGGACAGGACCAATCAGCCCCAGCATTTT. Encoded protein: CASSYSKDRTNQPQHF.

The chain uses TRBV29-1 and TRBJ2-3; a weak D match, TRBD2 (6 bases). CDR1 and CDR2 from the germline V gene are SQVTM and ANQGSEA. This CDR3 is built from 13 residues. Trimming took 7 bases from V and 6 from J, leaving 17 bases between them. CDR3 residues: CSGGRGSGDTQYF. The CDR3 region has the DNA TGCAGCGGCGGCCGGGGGTCGGGGGATACGCAGTATTTT.

This clonotype was found many times. The chain links TRBV7-9 to TRBJ2-7; possible D gene TRBD2, 6 bases. The CDR3 is made up of 14 amino acids. The germline gives CDR1 SEHNR, CDR2 FQNEAQ (reference sequence). Between the trimmed V and J ends, which lost 4 bases and 6 bases, there was a span of 16 bases. CDR3 protein: CASSSIRDGGEQYF. CDR3 nucleotides: TGTGCCAGCAGCTCGATCCGGGACGGGGGCGAGCAGTACTTC.

The chain combines TRBV7-2 with TRBJ1-6; D might be TRBD1 (5 bases). Trimming took off 6 bases at V and 5 bases at J, with 17 bases between the two ends. CDR1 is SGHTA, CDR2 FQGNSA, per germline. The CDR3 is 16 amino acids. The CDR3 reads CASSYRRDSNNSPLHF. CDR3 in DNA: TGTGCCAGCAGTTACCGCCGTGACAGTAATAATTCACCCCTCCACTTT.

The V call is TRBV7-9, the J call TRBJ1-4; no firm D call. V shed 4 bases and J shed 2 bases, with 11 bases lying between them. The CDR3 runs 15 residues. Germline V lookup: CDR1 SEHNR, CDR2 FQNEAQ (reference sequence). CDR3 loop: CASSSEGVTNEKLFF. The CDR3 DNA sequence: TGTGCCAGCAGCTCGGAGGGAGTGACTAATGAAAAACTGTTTTTT.

The gene calls are TRBV10-3 and TRBJ2-7; no clear D. Trimming shortened V by 3 bases and J by 0 bases, and 3 bases separated the two germline ends. The CDR3 runs 12 residues. CDR1 and CDR2 from the germline V gene are ENHRY and SYGVKD. The CDR3 is CAISENSYEQYF. The CDR3 DNA reads as TGTGCCATCAGTGAAAACTCCTACGAGCAGTACTTC.

This clonotype turned up a few times. The V call is TRBV7-9, the J call TRBJ1-1, with 8 bases fitting TRBD1. Germline CDR1 is SEHNR and CDR2 is FQNEAQ (reference sequence). V dropped 5 bases and J dropped 7; count of bases not matched to a gene: 9. CDR3 length: 14 amino acids. In DNA, the CDR3 is TGTGCCAGCAGCGCGAGGACAGGGTTTTTTGAAGCTTTCTTT. It encodes CASSARTGFFEAFF.

Remarks on this clonotype: Given the absence of the conserved phenylalanine or tryptophan at the CDR3 end, a read error is likely. The CDR3 region has the DNA TGTGCCAGCAGAACTCCCGGACAGGGACACACTGAAGCTTTCTCT. The encoded protein is CASRTPGQGHTEAFS. This chain joins TRBV2 and TRBJ1-1; TRBD1 aligns across 8 bases. The V and J ends lost 6 bases and 3 bases, in that order; junction bases with no gene match: 9. CDR1 and CDR2 (germline): SNHLY, FYNNEI. The CDR3 length is 15 residues.